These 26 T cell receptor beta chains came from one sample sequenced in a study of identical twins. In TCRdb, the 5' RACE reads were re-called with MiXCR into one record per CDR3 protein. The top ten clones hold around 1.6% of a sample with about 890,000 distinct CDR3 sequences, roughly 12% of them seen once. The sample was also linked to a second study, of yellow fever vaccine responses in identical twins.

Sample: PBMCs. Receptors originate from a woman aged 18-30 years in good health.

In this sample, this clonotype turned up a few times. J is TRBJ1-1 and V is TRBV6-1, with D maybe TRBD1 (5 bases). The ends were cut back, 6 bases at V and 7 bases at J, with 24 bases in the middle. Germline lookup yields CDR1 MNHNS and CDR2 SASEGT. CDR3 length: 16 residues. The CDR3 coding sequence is TGTGCCAGCAGCCACCTAGGGGATTCGTCGCCTATTGAAGCTTTCTTT. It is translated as CASSHLGDSSPIEAFF.

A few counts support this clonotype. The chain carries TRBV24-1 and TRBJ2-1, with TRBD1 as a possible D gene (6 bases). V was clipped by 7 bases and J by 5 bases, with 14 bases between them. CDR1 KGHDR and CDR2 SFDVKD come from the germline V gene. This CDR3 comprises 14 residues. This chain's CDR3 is CATSDRIFHNEQFF. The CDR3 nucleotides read TGTGCCACCAGCGACAGGATTTTCCACAATGAGCAGTTCTTC.

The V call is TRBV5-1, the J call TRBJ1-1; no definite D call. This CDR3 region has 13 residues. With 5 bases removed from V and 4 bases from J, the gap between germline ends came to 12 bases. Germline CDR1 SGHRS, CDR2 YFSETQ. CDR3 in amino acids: CASRQFLSTEAFF. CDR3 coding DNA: TGCGCCAGCAGACAGTTTCTCTCCACTGAAGCTTTCTTT.

The chain's CDR3 is CASGLVIGSYNEQFF. The CDR3 bases are TGTGCTAGTGGTTTGGTAATCGGTTCTTACAATGAGCAGTTCTTC. This rearrangement joins TRBV12-5 to TRBJ2-1; D gene ambiguous. Germline-derived CDR1 and CDR2 are LGHNT and FRNRAP. The germline V and J ends were trimmed by 0 bases and 4 bases, with 10 bases remaining between them. The CDR3 is made up of 15 amino acids.

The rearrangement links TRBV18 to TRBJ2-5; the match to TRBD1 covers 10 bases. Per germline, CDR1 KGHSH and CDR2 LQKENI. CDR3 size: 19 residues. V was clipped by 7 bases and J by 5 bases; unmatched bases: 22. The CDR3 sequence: CASCFRDRGYPAGRETQYF. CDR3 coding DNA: TGTGCCAGCTGTTTCAGGGACAGGGGATACCCAGCGGGGAGGGAGACCCAGTACTTC.

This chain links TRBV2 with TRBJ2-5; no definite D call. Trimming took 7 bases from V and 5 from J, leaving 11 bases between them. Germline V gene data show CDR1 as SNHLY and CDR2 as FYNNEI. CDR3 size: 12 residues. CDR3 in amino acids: CASNGVRETQYF. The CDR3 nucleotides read TGTGCCAGCAATGGGGTACGCGAGACCCAGTACTTC.

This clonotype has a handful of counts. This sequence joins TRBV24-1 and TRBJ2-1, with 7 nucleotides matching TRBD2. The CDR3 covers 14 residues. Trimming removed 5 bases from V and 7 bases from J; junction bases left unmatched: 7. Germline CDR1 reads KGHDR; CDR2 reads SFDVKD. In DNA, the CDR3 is TGTGCCACCAGTGGGGAGGGCGTGCGGAATGAGCAGTTCTTC. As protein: CATSGEGVRNEQFF.

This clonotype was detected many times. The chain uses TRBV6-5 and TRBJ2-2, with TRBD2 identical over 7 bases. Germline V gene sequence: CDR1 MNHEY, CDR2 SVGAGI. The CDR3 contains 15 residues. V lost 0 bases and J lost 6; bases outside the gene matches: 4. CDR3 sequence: CASSYSGGGAGELFF. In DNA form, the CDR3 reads TGTGCCAGCAGTTACTCCGGCGGGGGTGCCGGGGAGCTGTTTTTT.

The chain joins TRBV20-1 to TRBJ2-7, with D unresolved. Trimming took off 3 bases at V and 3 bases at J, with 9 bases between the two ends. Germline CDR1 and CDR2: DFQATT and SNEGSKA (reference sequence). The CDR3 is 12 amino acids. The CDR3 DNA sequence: TGCAGTGCTAGCGAGAGATACTACGAGCAGTACTTC. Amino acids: CSASERYYEQYF.

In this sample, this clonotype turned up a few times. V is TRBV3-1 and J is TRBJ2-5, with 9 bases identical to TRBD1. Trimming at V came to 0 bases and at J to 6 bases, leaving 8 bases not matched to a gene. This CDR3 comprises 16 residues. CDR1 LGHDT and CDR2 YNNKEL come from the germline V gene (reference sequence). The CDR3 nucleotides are TGTGCCAGCAGCCAAGATAGAGTACAGGGGGCGAAGACCCAGTACTTC. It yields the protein CASSQDRVQGAKTQYF.

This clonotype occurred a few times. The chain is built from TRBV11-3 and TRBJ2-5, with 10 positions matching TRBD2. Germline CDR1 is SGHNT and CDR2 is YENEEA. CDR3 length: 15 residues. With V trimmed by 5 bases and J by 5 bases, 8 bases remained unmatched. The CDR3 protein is CASSTRTSGEETQYF. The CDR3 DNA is TGTGCCAGCAGCACCCGGACTAGCGGAGAGGAGACCCAGTACTTC.

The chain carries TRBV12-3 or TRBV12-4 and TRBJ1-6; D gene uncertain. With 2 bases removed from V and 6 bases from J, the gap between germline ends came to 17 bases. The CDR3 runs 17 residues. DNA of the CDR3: TGTGCCAGCAGTTTAAGTAGGGCGCTCAAGACTAATTCACCCCTCCACTTT. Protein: CASSLSRALKTNSPLHF.

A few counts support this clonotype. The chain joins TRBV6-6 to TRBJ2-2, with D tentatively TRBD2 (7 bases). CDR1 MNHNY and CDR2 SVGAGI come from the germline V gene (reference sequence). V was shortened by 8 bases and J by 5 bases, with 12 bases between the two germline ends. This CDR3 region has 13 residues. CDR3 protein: CASVGGGTGELFF. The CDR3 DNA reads TGTGCCAGCGTAGGGGGGGGGACCGGGGAGCTGTTTTTT.

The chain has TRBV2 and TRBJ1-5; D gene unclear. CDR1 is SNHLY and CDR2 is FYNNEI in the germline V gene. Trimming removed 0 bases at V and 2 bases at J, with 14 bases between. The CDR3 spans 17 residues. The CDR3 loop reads CASSEALLGVGNQPQHF. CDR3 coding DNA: TGTGCCAGCAGTGAAGCGCTTCTTGGGGTGGGCAATCAGCCCCAGCATTTT.

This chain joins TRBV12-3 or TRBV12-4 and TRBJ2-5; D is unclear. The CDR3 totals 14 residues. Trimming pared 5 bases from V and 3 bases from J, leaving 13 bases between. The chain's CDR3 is CASSGVPREETQYF. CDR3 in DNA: TGTGCCAGCAGTGGGGTGCCGCGAGAAGAGACCCAGTACTTC.

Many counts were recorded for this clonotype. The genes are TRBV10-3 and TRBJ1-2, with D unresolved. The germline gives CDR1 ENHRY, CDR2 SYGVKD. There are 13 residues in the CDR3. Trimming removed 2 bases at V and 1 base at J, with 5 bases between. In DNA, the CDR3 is TGTGCCATCAGTGAGAACAGTAACTATGGCTACACCTTC. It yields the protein CAISENSNYGYTF.

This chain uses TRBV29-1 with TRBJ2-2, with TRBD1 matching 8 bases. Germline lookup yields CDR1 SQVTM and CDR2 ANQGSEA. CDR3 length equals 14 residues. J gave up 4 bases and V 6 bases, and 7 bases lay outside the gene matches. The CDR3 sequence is CSVAGGAGTGELFF. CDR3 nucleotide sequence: TGCAGCGTCGCAGGGGGCGCGGGCACCGGGGAGCTGTTTTTT.

The CDR3 loop is CASRIAGLSGELFF. In nucleotides, the CDR3 is TGTGCCAGCAGAATTGCGGGATTATCGGGGGAGCTGTTTTTT. This chain joins TRBV6-1 and TRBJ2-2; weak D call: TRBD2 (6 bases). The V gene lost 6 bases and the J gene lost 8 bases, with 16 bases spanning the gap. The CDR3 has 14 residues. Germline lookup yields CDR1 MNHNS and CDR2 SASEGT.

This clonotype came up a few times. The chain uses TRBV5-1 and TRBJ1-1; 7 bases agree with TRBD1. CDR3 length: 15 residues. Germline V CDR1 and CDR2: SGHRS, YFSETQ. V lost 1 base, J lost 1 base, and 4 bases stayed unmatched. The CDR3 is CASSLLDRSNTEAFF. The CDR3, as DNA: TGCGCCAGCAGCTTGTTGGACAGGTCGAACACTGAAGCTTTCTTT.

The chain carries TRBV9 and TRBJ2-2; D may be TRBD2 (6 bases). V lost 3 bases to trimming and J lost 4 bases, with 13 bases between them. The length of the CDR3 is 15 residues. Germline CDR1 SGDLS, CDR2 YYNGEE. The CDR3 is CASSANRGVTGELFF. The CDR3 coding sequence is TGTGCCAGCAGCGCCAACCGCGGGGTCACCGGGGAGCTGTTTTTT.

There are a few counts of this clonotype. The CDR3 is CASSQDRLAGYNEQFF. The CDR3 coding sequence is TGCGCCAGCAGCCAAGATCGACTAGCGGGCTACAATGAGCAGTTCTTC. The V call is TRBV4-1, the J call TRBJ2-1; 10 bases are shared with TRBD2. V lost 0 bases to trimming and J lost 3 bases; unmatched junction nucleotides: 2. The CDR3 totals 16 residues. The germline V gene has CDR1 MGHRA and CDR2 YSYEKL.

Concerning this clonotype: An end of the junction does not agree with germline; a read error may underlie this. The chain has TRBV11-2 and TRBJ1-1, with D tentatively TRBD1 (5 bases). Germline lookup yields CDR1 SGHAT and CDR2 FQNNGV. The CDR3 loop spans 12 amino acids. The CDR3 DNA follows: TGTGCCAGCAGATACATGACGGGGCAACCATTATTT. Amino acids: CASRYMTGQPLF.

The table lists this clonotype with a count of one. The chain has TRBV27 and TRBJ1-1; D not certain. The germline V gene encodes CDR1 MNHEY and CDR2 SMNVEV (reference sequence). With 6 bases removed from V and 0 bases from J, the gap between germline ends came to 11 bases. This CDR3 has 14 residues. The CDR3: CASSTPSLNTEAFF. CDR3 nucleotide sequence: TGTGCCAGCAGCACACCGTCGTTGAACACTGAAGCTTTCTTT.

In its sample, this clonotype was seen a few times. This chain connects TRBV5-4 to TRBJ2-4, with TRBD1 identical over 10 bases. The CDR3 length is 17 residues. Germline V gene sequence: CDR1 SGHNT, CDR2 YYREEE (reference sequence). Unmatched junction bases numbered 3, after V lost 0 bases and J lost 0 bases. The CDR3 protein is CASSLVTGGEAKNIQYF. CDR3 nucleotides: TGTGCCAGCAGCTTGGTGACAGGGGGCGAAGCCAAAAACATTCAGTACTTC.

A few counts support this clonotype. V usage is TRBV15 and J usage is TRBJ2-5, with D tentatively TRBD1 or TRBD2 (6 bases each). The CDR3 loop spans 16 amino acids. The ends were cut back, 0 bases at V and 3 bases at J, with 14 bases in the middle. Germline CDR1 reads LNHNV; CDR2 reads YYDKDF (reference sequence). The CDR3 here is CATSRDQVGGKETQYF. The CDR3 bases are TGTGCCACCAGCAGAGATCAAGTCGGGGGCAAAGAGACCCAGTACTTC.

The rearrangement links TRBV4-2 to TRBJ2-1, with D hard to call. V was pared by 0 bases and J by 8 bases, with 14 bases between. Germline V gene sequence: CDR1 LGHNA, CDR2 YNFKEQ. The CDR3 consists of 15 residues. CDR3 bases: TGTGCCAGCAGCCAAGATTTAACCACTGGGCATGAGCAGTTCTTC. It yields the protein CASSQDLTTGHEQFF.